This TCR beta chain was obtained from a study of PD-1 blockade in classical Hodgkin lymphoma. The CDR3 runs to 14 residues. Germline V gene lookup returns CDR1 LGHNA and CDR2 YSLEER. Trimming left V 4 bases short and J 4 bases short, with 13 bases between. With no exception, relapse followed autologous stem cell transplantation in all patients, and brentuximab vedotin exposure varied. Profiled with immunoSEQ multiplex PCR; TCRdb holds only in-frame clones, not every one. The sample has 50,000 or so clones, approximately 70% seen once; the top ten hold about 15%. Sequenced here: peripheral blood mononuclear cells (PBMCs), sampled before the second cycle of nivolumab. J is TRBJ1-1 and V is TRBV4-3; D might be TRBD1 (5 bases). The clonotype comes from a human donor with classical Hodgkin lymphoma. The CDR3: CASSPGGEGTEAFF. As DNA, the CDR3 is TGCGCCAGCAGCCCAGGAGGGGAAGGCACTGAAGCTTTCTTT.